The 4 T cell receptor beta chains in this list originate from one sample, sequenced in a study of T cells in Graves' hyperthyroidism and ophthalmopathy. Amplified TCR beta CDR3 regions came from RNA transcripts. The HTBI primer set was used in a first-round RT-PCR of the TCR CDR3. TCRdb fed the multiplex PCR reads into MiXCR, producing one record per CDR3 protein. The profile shows over 500,000 distinct CDR3 sequences, 13% to 15% of them singletons. Sequencing was carried out using blood. The receptors were gathered from a woman aged 35 to 49 with Graves' hyperthyroidism.

This clonotype was found many times. The chain uses TRBV3-1 and TRBJ1-2; 8 bases map to TRBD1. This CDR3 is built from 15 residues. In germline, CDR1 is LGHDT, CDR2 YNNKEL (reference sequence). After removal of 2 bases from V and 4 bases from J, the junction contained 6 bases not matched to a gene. CDR3 protein: CASSQSGGDGYGYTF. The CDR3 coding sequence is TGTGCCAGCAGCCAATCAGGGGGCGACGGCTATGGCTACACCTTC.

V and J are TRBV20-1 and TRBJ2-3; 8 nucleotides match TRBD1. This CDR3 spans 15 amino acids. Germline V lookup: CDR1 DFQATT, CDR2 SNEGSKA (reference sequence). The V segment lost 5 bases and the J segment 1 base; nucleotides outside the gene matches: 8. In nucleotides, the CDR3 is TGCAGTGCTGCCCCCGGGACAGGAGGCACAGATACGCAGTATTTT. Translated: CSAAPGTGGTDTQYF.

The table lists this clonotype with many counts. The chain couples TRBV7-2 to TRBJ2-7, with 7 bases that match TRBD2. The CDR3 has 14 residues. Losses at the gene ends were 0 bases for V and 3 bases for J; bases not matched to a gene: 2. Germline V CDR1 and CDR2: SGHTA, FQGNSA. The CDR3 spells CASSLAAGDYEQYF. The DNA of the CDR3 is TGTGCCAGCAGCTTAGCGGCGGGGGACTACGAGCAGTACTTC.

This clonotype has ten or more counts. The rearrangement joins TRBV5-1 to TRBJ1-1, with D uncertain. Trimming shortened V by 0 bases and J by 2 bases, and 14 bases separated the two germline ends. This CDR3 region has 16 residues. The germline V gene has CDR1 SGHRS and CDR2 YFSETQ. This chain's CDR3 is CASSLGLGVVNTEAFF. The CDR3 nucleotides read TGCGCCAGCAGCTTGGGACTCGGGGTGGTAAACACTGAAGCTTTCTTT.